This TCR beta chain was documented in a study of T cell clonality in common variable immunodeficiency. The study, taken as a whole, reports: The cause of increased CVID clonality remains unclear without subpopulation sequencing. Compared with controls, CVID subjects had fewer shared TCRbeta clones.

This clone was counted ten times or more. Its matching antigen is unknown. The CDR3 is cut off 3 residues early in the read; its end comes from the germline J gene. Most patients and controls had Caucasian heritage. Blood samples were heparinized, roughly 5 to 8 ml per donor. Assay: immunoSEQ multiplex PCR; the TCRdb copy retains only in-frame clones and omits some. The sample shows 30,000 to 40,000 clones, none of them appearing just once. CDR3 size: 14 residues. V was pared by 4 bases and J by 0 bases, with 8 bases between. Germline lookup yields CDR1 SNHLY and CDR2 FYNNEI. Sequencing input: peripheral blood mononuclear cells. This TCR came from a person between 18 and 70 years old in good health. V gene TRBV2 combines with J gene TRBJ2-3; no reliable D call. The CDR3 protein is CASSGVSSTDTQYF. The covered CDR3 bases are TGTGCCAGCAGTGGTGTTTCTAGCACAGATACG. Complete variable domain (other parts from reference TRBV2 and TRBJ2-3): EPEVTQTPSHQVTQMGQEVILRCVPISNHLYFYWYRQILGQKVEFLVSFYNNEISEKSEIFDDQFSVERPDGSNFTLKIRSTKLEDSAMYFCASSGVSSTDTQYFGPGTRLTVL.